The clone carrying this TCR beta chain was seen repeatedly, ten times or more. Its antigen is currently unknown. The record originates from a study of T-cell reconstitution after alpha-beta-depleted transplantation in children. J was trimmed by 3 bases and V by 4 bases; bases with no gene match: 9. The germline V gene encodes CDR1 DFQATT and CDR2 SNEGSKA (reference sequence). The CDR3 extends over 14 amino acids. Construction of the TCRbeta library involved unique molecular identifiers. TCRdb recomputed calls from the PCR reads with MiXCR, one row per CDR3 protein. The repertoire holds about 110,000 distinct CDR3 sequences, with roughly 6.1% as singletons. General study findings and limits: Some patients showed high day-60 TCRbeta diversity, which derived from surviving recipient T cells and thymic progenitors. A year post-transplant, T-cell counts and diversity derived mostly from newly produced T cells.

The source is a male patient aged 2 to 10 who had a stem cell transplant for acute lymphoblastic leukemia, so the T cells may come from the graft donor. The sequencing used PBMCs, mostly from graft donor cells, collected 360 days after TCRalphabeta/CD19-depleted stem cell transplant. V and J are TRBV20-1 and TRBJ2-7; 7 nucleotides agree with TRBD1. Here the CDR3 reads CSANTDRRLYEQYF. CDR3 DNA: TGCAGTGCTAACACGGACAGGAGACTCTACGAGCAGTACTTC.